Each of the 29 T cell receptor beta chains below was sequenced from the same sample in a study of T-cell memory formation after mild COVID-19. Each CDR3 protein is one row after TCRdb ran MiXCR on the 5' RACE reads. The sample consists of 90,000 to 120,000 distinct CDR3 sequences, approximately 14% of them appearing once. The sequencing sample was made of PBMCs or a T cell subset sorted from them (not recorded which). These receptors all come from a young man who had mild COVID-19 (a few samples of this study predate the infection). Cell type and time point are not known.

The V and J genes are TRBV4-1 and TRBJ2-2, with 9 bases that match TRBD2. In germline, CDR1 is MGHRA, CDR2 YSYEKL. Losses at the gene ends were 4 bases for V and 4 bases for J; bases not matched to a gene: 7. The CDR3 is 16 residues long. CDR3 loop: CASSPQRGAGTGELFF. CDR3 bases: TGCGCCAGCAGCCCCCAGCGGGGGGCGGGCACCGGGGAGCTGTTTTTT.

V is TRBV14 and J is TRBJ2-3; 11 bases line up with TRBD2. Germline CDR1 and CDR2: SGHDN and FVKESK. Trimming removed 3 bases from V and 2 bases from J; junction bases left unmatched: 7. CDR3 length: 17 residues. The CDR3, as DNA: TGTGCCAGCAGCCACCCCCGGACTAGCGGGTACACAGATACGCAGTATTTT. Translating it yields CASSHPRTSGYTDTQYF. Using reference TRBV14 and TRBJ2-3 for the parts outside the CDR3, the full variable domain is EAGVTQFPSHSVIEKGQTVTLRCDPISGHDNLYWYRRVMGKEIKFLLHFVKESKQDESGMPNNRFLAERTGGTYSTLKVQPAELEDSGVYFCASSHPRTSGYTDTQYFGPGTRLTVL.

V is TRBV6-5 and J is TRBJ1-2; D possibly corresponds to TRBD1 (6 bases). Germline V gene lookup returns CDR1 MNHEY and CDR2 SVGAGI. Trimming cost V 2 bases and J 7 bases, with 14 bases left between them. CDR3 size: 14 residues. The CDR3 DNA reads TGTGCCAGCAGTTACGCTACAGGGATAAGTGGCTACACCTTC. This encodes CASSYATGISGYTF.

This clonotype came up a few times. The chain recombines TRBV9 with TRBJ1-6; D gene uncertain. CDR3 size: 15 residues. The germline V gene encodes CDR1 SGDLS and CDR2 YYNGEE. Deletions cut 2 bases from V and 8 bases from J, with 14 bases between. Here the CDR3 reads CASSVSGDPDSPLHF. Here the CDR3 DNA reads TGTGCCAGCAGCGTCTCCGGGGATCCGGATTCACCCCTCCACTTT.

The genes are TRBV12-3 or TRBV12-4 and TRBJ2-3; D might be TRBD2 (6 bases). The V and J ends lost 1 base and 0 bases respectively, with 11 bases between them. The CDR3 extends over 16 amino acids. The CDR3 DNA reads TGTGCCAGCAGTTTAGTGTTAGGAGGGAGCACAGATACGCAGTATTTT. This gives the protein CASSLVLGGSTDTQYF.

This clonotype was observed a few times. This rearrangement joins TRBV12-3 or TRBV12-4 to TRBJ1-2; 7 positions agree with TRBD1. J lost 6 bases, V lost 10 bases, and 5 bases had no gene match. The CDR3 has 11 residues. CDR3 in amino acids: CATEGANGYTF. The CDR3 DNA follows: TGTGCCACCGAGGGGGCGAATGGCTACACCTTC.

The rearrangement uses TRBV6-6 and TRBJ2-1; 7 positions match TRBD1. This CDR3 is built from 13 residues. The junction had 7 bases not matched to a gene; V was cut back by 8 bases and J by 6 bases. CDR1 and CDR2 (germline): MNHNY, SVGAGI (reference sequence). The CDR3 region has the DNA TGTGCCAGCGGACAGGCCGTCCGCAATGAGCAGTTCTTC. Amino acids: CASGQAVRNEQFF.

This clonotype was counted between two and nine times. V gene TRBV12-3 or TRBV12-4 combines with J gene TRBJ2-3; no clear D. V was trimmed by 3 bases and J by 1 base, leaving 5 bases between them. This CDR3 is built from 13 residues. Here the CDR3 reads CASSFYGTDTQYF. The CDR3 DNA reads TGTGCCAGCAGTTTCTACGGCACAGATACGCAGTATTTT.

This clonotype has a handful of counts. V usage is TRBV12-3 or TRBV12-4 and J usage is TRBJ2-2; D remains unclear. The CDR3 covers 14 residues. The V end was cut by 10 bases, the J end by 2 bases, with 14 bases between. CDR3 DNA: TGTGCCACCACCTTGGAGATAAACACCGGGGAGCTGTTTTTT. This gives the protein CATTLEINTGELFF.

The chain employs TRBV4-2 and TRBJ2-7; no clear D gene. The CDR3 has 15 amino acids. The germline CDR1 and CDR2 sequences are LGHNA and YNFKEQ. Trimming pared 4 bases from V and 0 bases from J, leaving 13 bases between. The CDR3 loop reads CASSRSETRSYEQYF. The CDR3 DNA sequence: TGTGCCAGCAGCCGATCCGAGACACGCTCCTACGAGCAGTACTTC.

The J gene is TRBJ1-1, the V gene TRBV12-3 or TRBV12-4, with D tentatively TRBD1 (5 bases). The CDR3 extends over 15 amino acids. Trimming took off 5 bases at V and 5 bases at J, with 18 bases between the two ends. CDR3 sequence: CASSALQGVRTEAFF. DNA for the CDR3: TGTGCCAGCAGTGCCCTTCAGGGTGTTAGAACTGAAGCTTTCTTT.

The rearrangement links TRBV9 to TRBJ2-5; TRBD2 matches at 8 bases. V gave up 4 bases and J gave up 1 base; unmatched junction bases: 6. Germline CDR1 SGDLS, CDR2 YYNGEE. The CDR3 covers 15 residues. The CDR3 region is CASSPGGGSQETQYF. CDR3 bases: TGTGCCAGCAGCCCCGGGGGGGGTAGCCAAGAGACCCAGTACTTC.

The V and J genes are TRBV20-1 and TRBJ1-6; no definite D call. The V and J ends lost 3 bases and 4 bases respectively, with 13 bases between them. The CDR3 runs 15 residues. Germline loops: CDR1 DFQATT, CDR2 SNEGSKA (reference sequence). CDR3: CSARLRESYNSPLHF. The CDR3 DNA is TGCAGTGCTAGGTTGCGCGAGAGTTATAATTCACCCCTCCACTTT.

This clonotype was seen ten or more times. V is TRBV12-3 or TRBV12-4 and J is TRBJ1-1, with 9 bases that match TRBD1. This CDR3 is 15 amino acids long. J lost 1 base, V lost 6 bases, and 6 bases had no gene match. The CDR3 spells CASRTTGGANTEAFF. The CDR3 coding sequence is TGTGCCAGCAGAACAACAGGGGGCGCGAACACTGAAGCTTTCTTT.

This clonotype was seen at least ten times. The rearrangement joins TRBV12-3 or TRBV12-4 to TRBJ2-5; 14 nucleotides align to TRBD2. The CDR3 is made up of 13 amino acids. The V segment lost 5 bases and the J segment 11 bases; nucleotides outside the gene matches: 4. This CDR3 reads CASSPGLAGVQYF. The CDR3 nucleotides read TGTGCCAGCAGTCCGGGACTAGCGGGGGTACAGTACTTC.

The table lists this clonotype with a few counts. The V call is TRBV12-5, the J call TRBJ2-7; 8 nucleotides line up with TRBD1. V shed 2 bases, J shed 9 bases, and the junction held 12 bases outside the gene matches. The CDR3 consists of 15 residues. CDR1 and CDR2 (germline): LGHNT, FRNRAP. The CDR3 region has the DNA TGTGCTAGTGGTTTGTCGGCGGACAGGGCTTTCGGGCAGTACTTC. Protein product: CASGLSADRAFGQYF.

The sample holds one count of this clonotype. The chain links TRBV12-3 or TRBV12-4 to TRBJ2-5; 8 bases agree with TRBD2. This CDR3 has 16 amino acids. V was clipped by 6 bases and J by 7 bases; unmatched bases: 16. The CDR3 is CASRQLAVGVRGTQYF. In DNA, the CDR3 is TGTGCCAGCAGACAACTAGCGGTCGGAGTTCGAGGGACCCAGTACTTC.

This clonotype appeared many times. Here the CDR3 DNA reads TGCGCCAGCAGCCAAGATCTCTGGCAGGGAGATCAGCCCCAGCATTTT. Its translation is CASSQDLWQGDQPQHF. V and J are TRBV4-1 and TRBJ1-5; possible D gene TRBD1, 5 bases. The CDR3 covers 16 residues. V lost 0 bases to trimming and J lost 5 bases, with 14 bases between them. CDR1 is MGHRA and CDR2 is YSYEKL in the germline V gene.

In this sample, this clonotype turned up many times. V is TRBV4-1 and J is TRBJ1-1; D gene unclear. Trimming removed 4 bases from V and 4 bases from J, with 13 bases in between. From germline, CDR1 is MGHRA and CDR2 YSYEKL. CDR3 length: 14 residues. CDR3 in amino acids: CASSLRTLGTEAFF. The CDR3, as DNA: TGCGCCAGCAGCCTAAGGACTCTGGGCACTGAAGCTTTCTTT.

The sample holds a few counts of this clonotype. The J gene is TRBJ2-3, the V gene TRBV10-2, with 12 bases matching TRBD1. The V gene's germline CDR1 is WSHSY and CDR2 SAAADI. This CDR3 contains 15 residues. With 5 bases clipped from V and 6 bases from J, the junction kept 6 bases outside the gene matches. CDR3 sequence reads: CASSPGTGGADTQYF. The DNA for the CDR3 is TGCGCCAGCAGTCCCGGGACAGGGGGCGCTGATACGCAGTATTTT.

The chain joins TRBV4-2 to TRBJ1-1; possible D gene TRBD1, 6 bases. Germline CDR1 LGHNA, CDR2 YNFKEQ. The CDR3 contains 14 residues. Trimming cost V 4 bases and J 5 bases, with 14 bases left between them. The CDR3 DNA follows: TGTGCCAGCAGCCTTTTCAGGGGAGCGACTGAAGCTTTCTTT. This codes for CASSLFRGATEAFF.

This clonotype has at least ten counts. The V call is TRBV6-5, the J call TRBJ2-7; a possible D gene is TRBD2 (5 bases). Germline V CDR1 and CDR2: MNHEY, SVGAGI. CDR3 length: 14 residues. V was clipped by 2 bases and J by 2 bases, with 10 bases between them. The DNA of the CDR3 is TGTGCCAGCAGTTACCTAGCAGCCACCTACGAGCAGTACGTC. Protein sequence: CASSYLAATYEQYV.

This clonotype was found a few times. This chain links TRBV27 with TRBJ2-5, with 11 bases aligning to TRBD2. The V gene's germline CDR1 is MNHEY and CDR2 SMNVEV (reference sequence). The CDR3 consists of 14 residues. Trimming took 5 bases from V and 3 from J; bases not matched to a gene: 2. The chain's CDR3 is CASSRGLAEETQYF. The CDR3 region has the DNA TGTGCCAGCAGTAGGGGACTAGCGGAAGAGACCCAGTACTTC.

The rearrangement uses TRBV7-6 and TRBJ2-3; maybe TRBD2 (5 bases). V was pared by 5 bases and J by 4 bases, with 16 bases between. In germline, CDR1 is SGHVS, CDR2 FNYEAQ. CDR3 length equals 15 residues. The CDR3 coding sequence is TGTGCCAGCAGCACCTCGGCGGTCGGGGCAGATACGCAGTATTTT. This translates into CASSTSAVGADTQYF.

A few counts support this clonotype. This chain connects TRBV14 to TRBJ2-7; D might be TRBD1 (6 bases). V was trimmed by 3 bases and J by 5 bases, leaving 11 bases between them. The CDR3 covers 13 residues. Germline CDR1 SGHDN, CDR2 FVKESK. The CDR3 bases are TGTGCCAGCAGCCAGCAGGGGCGGAACGAGCAGTACTTC. Encoded protein: CASSQQGRNEQYF.

This rearrangement joins TRBV29-1 to TRBJ2-1; no clear D gene. The CDR3 sequence is 13 residues long. V was shortened by 2 bases and J by 8 bases, with 13 bases between the two germline ends. Germline CDR1 reads SQVTM; CDR2 reads ANQGSEA. CDR3 residues: CSVEPALGDEQFF. The DNA of the CDR3 is TGCAGCGTTGAACCAGCGTTGGGCGATGAGCAGTTCTTC.

The chain is built from TRBV2 and TRBJ2-5; 9 positions agree with TRBD2. With V trimmed by 3 bases and J by 4 bases, 9 bases remained unmatched. Per germline, CDR1 SNHLY and CDR2 FYNNEI. The CDR3 is 16 residues long. CDR3 in DNA: TGTGCCAGCAGTGACCCGGGACTAGCCGGTCTAGAGACCCAGTACTTC. Its translation is CASSDPGLAGLETQYF.

The CDR3 protein is CASSSGVAKNIQYF. CDR3 coding DNA: TGTGCCAGCAGCTCAGGGGTAGCCAAAAACATTCAGTACTTC. The chain is built from TRBV12-3 or TRBV12-4 and TRBJ2-4; TRBD1 might be the D (6 bases). The CDR3 covers 14 residues. V lost 6 bases, J lost 0 bases, and 9 bases lay in between.

This clonotype turned up a few times. J is TRBJ2-7 and V is TRBV7-8; D unclear. The CDR3 runs to 18 residues. Germline-derived CDR1 and CDR2 are SGHVS and FQNEAQ. The V end lost 1 base, the J end lost 7 bases, and 26 bases lay between the germline ends. In DNA form, the CDR3 reads TGTGCCAGCAGCTTAGGAGGTTTAGGGTCCCTTGCGAGAAATGAGCAGTACGTC. Translation: CASSLGGLGSLARNEQYV.